This T cell receptor beta chain was observed in a study of T-cell memory formation after mild COVID-19. Concerning this clonotype: Its antigen remains unknown.

This CDR3 is built from 14 residues. CDR1 and CDR2 from the germline V gene are MGHRA and YSYEKL. V was clipped by 7 bases and J by 2 bases, with 14 bases between them. In TCRdb, the 5' RACE reads were re-called with MiXCR into one record per CDR3 protein. The table lists around 440,000 distinct CDR3 sequences, over 15% of them singletons. Study-wide results and limits: The authors did not confirm SARS-CoV-2 specificity of second-wave clones peaking day 37.

V is TRBV4-1 and J is TRBJ1-1; D unresolved. The TCR comes from an adult woman who had mild COVID-19 (a few samples of this study predate the infection). Cell type and time point are not known. Sequenced input: PBMCs or a T cell subset sorted from them (not recorded which). The CDR3 is CASKPQTTNTEAFF. The CDR3 bases are TGCGCCAGCAAACCCCAGACCACTAACACTGAAGCTTTCTTT.